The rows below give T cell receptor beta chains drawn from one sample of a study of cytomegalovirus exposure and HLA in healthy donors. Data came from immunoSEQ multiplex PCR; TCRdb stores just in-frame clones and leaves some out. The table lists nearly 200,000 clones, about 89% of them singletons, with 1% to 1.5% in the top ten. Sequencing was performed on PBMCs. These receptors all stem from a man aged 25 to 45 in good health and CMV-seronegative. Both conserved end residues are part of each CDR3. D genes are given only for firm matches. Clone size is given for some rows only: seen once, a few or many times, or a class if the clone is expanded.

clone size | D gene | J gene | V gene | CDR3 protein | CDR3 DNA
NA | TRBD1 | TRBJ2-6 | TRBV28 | CASSLQGVTSGANVLTF | TGTGCCAGCAGTTTACAGGGGGTAACCTCTGGGGCCAACGTCCTGACTTTC
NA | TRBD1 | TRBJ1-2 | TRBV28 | CASSRQGGNYGYTF | TGTGCCAGCAGCAGACAGGGTGGCAACTATGGCTACACCTTC
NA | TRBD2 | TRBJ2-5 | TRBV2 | CASSYTPPRGGGGETQYF | TGTGCCAGCAGTTACACACCCCCCCGGGGGGGAGGAGGAGAGACCCAGTACTTC
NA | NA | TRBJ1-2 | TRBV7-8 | CASSEGANYGYTF | TGTGCCAGCAGCGAGGGAGCTAACTATGGCTACACCTTC
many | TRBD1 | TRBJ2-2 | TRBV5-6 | CASSQFGTAYGELFF | TGTGCCAGCAGCCAATTTGGGACAGCTTACGGGGAGCTGTTTTTT
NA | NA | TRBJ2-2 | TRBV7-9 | CASSFGGPGELFF | TGTGCCAGCAGCTTCGGGGGGCCCGGGGAGCTGTTTTTT
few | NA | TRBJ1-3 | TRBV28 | CASGPPGTTGNTIYF | TGTGCCAGCGGTCCCCCCGGGACAACTGGAAACACCATATATTTT
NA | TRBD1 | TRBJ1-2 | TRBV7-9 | CASSLGLTSGGVEGGGYTF | TGTGCCAGCAGCTTAGGGTTGACTTCAGGGGGCGTTGAAGGGGGCGGCTACACCTTC
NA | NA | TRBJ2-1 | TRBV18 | CASSPLSYNEQFF | TGTGCCAGCTCACCCCTCTCCTACAATGAGCAGTTCTTC
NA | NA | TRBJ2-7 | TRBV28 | CASSSRVTYEQYF | TGTGCCAGCAGCTCGCGGGTAACCTACGAGCAGTACTTC
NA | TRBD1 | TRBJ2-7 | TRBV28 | CASAGQGADEQYF | TGTGCCAGCGCCGGACAGGGGGCTGACGAGCAGTACTTC
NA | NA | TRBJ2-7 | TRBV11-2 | CASSLRGHEQYF | TGTGCCAGCAGCTTAAGGGGCCACGAGCAGTACTTC
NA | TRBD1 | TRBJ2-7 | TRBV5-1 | CASSLRDRGQHEQYF | TGCGCCAGCAGCTTGAGGGACAGGGGGCAGCACGAGCAGTACTTC
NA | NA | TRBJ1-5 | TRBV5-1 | CASSLEDSFNQPQHF | TGCGCCAGCAGCTTGGAGGACAGCTTCAATCAGCCCCAGCATTTT
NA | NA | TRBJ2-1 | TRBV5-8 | CASSLGSGNEQFF | TGTGCCAGCAGCTTGGGGTCAGGAAATGAGCAGTTCTTC
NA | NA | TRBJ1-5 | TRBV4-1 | CASSQGQANQPQHF | TGCGCCAGCAGCCAAGGACAGGCCAATCAGCCCCAGCATTTT
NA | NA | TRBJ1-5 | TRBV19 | CASRTTGHQPQHF | TGTGCCAGTAGGACAACAGGCCATCAGCCCCAGCATTTT
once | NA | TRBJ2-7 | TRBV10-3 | CAISESPTGEQYF | TGTGCCATCAGTGAGTCCCCGACTGGCGAGCAGTACTTC
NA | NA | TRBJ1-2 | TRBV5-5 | CASSLDSYGYTF | TGTGCCAGCAGCCTCGACAGTTATGGCTACACCTTC
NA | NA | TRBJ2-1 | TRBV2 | CASSWTPYNEQFF | TGTGCCAGCAGCTGGACTCCCTACAATGAGCAGTTCTTC
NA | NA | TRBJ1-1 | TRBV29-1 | CSVDNPLIMNTEAFF | TGCAGCGTCGATAATCCTCTAATCATGAACACTGAAGCTTTCTTT
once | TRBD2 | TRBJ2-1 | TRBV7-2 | CASSIGGGGASYNEQFF | TGTGCCAGCAGCATTGGCGGCGGGGGGGCGTCCTACAATGAGCAGTTCTTC